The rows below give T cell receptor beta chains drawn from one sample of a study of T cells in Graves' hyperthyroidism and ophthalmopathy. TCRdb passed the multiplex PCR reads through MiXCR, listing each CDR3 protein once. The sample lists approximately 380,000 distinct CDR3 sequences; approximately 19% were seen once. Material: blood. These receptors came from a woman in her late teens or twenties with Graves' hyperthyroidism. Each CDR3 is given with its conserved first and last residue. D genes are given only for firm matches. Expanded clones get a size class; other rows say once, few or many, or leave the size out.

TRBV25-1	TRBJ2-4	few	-	TGTGCCAGCAGTGAAGGTCGAGTAGCCAAAAACATTCAGTACTTC	CASSEGRVAKNIQYF
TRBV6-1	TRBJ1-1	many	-	TGTGCCAGCAGACAGGGAATCGCTGAAGCTTTCTTT	CASRQGIAEAFF
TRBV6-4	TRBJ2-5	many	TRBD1	TGTGCCAGCAGTGACTCCCAGGGGGCGGAGACCCAGTACTTC	CASSDSQGAETQYF
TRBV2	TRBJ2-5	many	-	TGTGCCAGCAGCCCTAGTGGGGGGCACCAAGAGACCCAGTACTTC	CASSPSGGHQETQYF
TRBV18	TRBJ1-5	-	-	TGTGCCAGCTCACAGGAATTGGGCGAGAATCAGCCCCAGCATTTT	CASSQELGENQPQHF
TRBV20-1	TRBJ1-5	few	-	TGCAGTGCTGGATGGGAAAATCAGCCCCAGCATTTT	CSAGWENQPQHF
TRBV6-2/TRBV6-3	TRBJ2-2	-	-	TGTGCCAGCAGTTACACTCCCTTCTTCGGGGAGCTGTTTTTT	CASSYTPFFGELFF
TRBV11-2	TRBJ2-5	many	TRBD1	TGTGCCAGCAGCTTAGGGAGGACAGGGATAGGGGAGACCCAGTACTTC	CASSLGRTGIGETQYF
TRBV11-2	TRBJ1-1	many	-	TGTGCCAGCAGCAAAGGCCAGGGGACTGAAGCTTTCTTT	CASSKGQGTEAFF
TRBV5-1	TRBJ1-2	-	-	TGCGCCAGCAGCTTGGGGGACAAGGGGAATGGCTACACCTTC	CASSLGDKGNGYTF
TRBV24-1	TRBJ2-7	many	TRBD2	TGTGCCACCAGTGACCCGACTAGCGGAGCCTACGAGCAGTACTTC	CATSDPTSGAYEQYF
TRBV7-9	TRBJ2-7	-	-	TGTGCCAGCAGCTTAGCGGGACGAATAACCTACGAGCAGTACTTC	CASSLAGRITYEQYF
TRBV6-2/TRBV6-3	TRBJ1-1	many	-	TGTGCCAGCGCCCCTGGACTGTGGGGCACTGAAGCTTTCTTT	CASAPGLWGTEAFF
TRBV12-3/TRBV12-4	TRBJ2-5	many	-	TGTGCCAGCAGTTTCGGTCGGCGGGGACAAGAGACCCAGTACTTC	CASSFGRRGQETQYF
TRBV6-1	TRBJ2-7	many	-	TGTGCCAGCAGTGAAGCCGACGGGGGCGGCGAGCAGTACTTC	CASSEADGGGEQYF
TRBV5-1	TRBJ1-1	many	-	TGCGCCAGCAGCTTGTTGGACAGCCTGAACACTGAAGCTTTCTTT	CASSLLDSLNTEAFF
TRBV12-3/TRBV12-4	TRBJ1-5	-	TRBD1	TGTGCCAGCAGTTTAGGGACAGGGGTAGGCAATCAGCCCCAGCATTTT	CASSLGTGVGNQPQHF
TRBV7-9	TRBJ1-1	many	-	TGTGCCAGCAGCTTATCGGGGGGGTTGGCTGAAGCTTTCTTT	CASSLSGGLAEAFF
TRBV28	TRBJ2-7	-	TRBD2	TGTGCCGTCAGTCAGTTCGCGGGGGGCCGGTACGAGCAGTACTTC	CAVSQFAGGRYEQYF
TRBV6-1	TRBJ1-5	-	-	TGTGCCAGCAGCGCCATGGGGAGCAATCAGCCCCAGCATTTT	CASSAMGSNQPQHF
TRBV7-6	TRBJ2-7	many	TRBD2	TGTGCCAGCAGCTCCTTGACTAGCGGGGGTCCCGCCTACGAGCAGTACTTC	CASSSLTSGGPAYEQYF
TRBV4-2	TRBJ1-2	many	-	TGTGCCAGCAGTACTACCGGGACTGAGAACTATGGCTACACCTTC	CASSTTGTENYGYTF
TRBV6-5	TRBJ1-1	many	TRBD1	TGTGCCAGCAGATACAGGGGTTTTAACACTGAAGCTTTCTTT	CASRYRGFNTEAFF
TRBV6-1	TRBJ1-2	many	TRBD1	TGTGCCACCGAGACGGGACAGGGGGCCTTTGGCTATGGCTACACCTTC	CATETGQGAFGYGYTF
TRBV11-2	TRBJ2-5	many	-	TGTGCCAGCAGCAATGAAGTCGGGACCCAGTACTTC	CASSNEVGTQYF
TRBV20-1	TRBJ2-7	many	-	TGCAGTGCCGAATCGACCGCAAGCTACGAGCAGTACTTC	CSAESTASYEQYF
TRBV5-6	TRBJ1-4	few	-	TGTGCCAGCAGCTCCGGGACCTTTGAAAAACTGTTTTTT	CASSSGTFEKLFF
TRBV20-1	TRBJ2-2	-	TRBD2	TGCAGTGCTAGAGCTGTGGGGGGAGGGACCGGGGAGCTGTTTTTT	CSARAVGGGTGELFF
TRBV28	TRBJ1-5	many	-	TGTGCCAGCAGTCCAGCCGAGGGGTATAGCAATCAGCCCCAGCATTTT	CASSPAEGYSNQPQHF
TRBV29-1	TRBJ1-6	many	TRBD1	TGCAGCGTTGTGGAGGGACAGGGTAATTCACCCCTCCACTTT	CSVVEGQGNSPLHF
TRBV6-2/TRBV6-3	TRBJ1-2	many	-	TGTGCCAGCAGTTTCGCTCGGTGGGATATCTATGGCTACACCTTC	CASSFARWDIYGYTF
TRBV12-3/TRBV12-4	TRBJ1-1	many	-	TGTGCCAGCAGTCAAGGGACTGCTGAAGCTTTCTTT	CASSQGTAEAFF
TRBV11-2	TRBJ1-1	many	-	TGTGCCAGCAGCTTAGAGTCCGAGGGCTTGGGGGGCACTGAAGCTTTCTTT	CASSLESEGLGGTEAFF
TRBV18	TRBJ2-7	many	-	TGTGCCAGCTCACCACCGAACGGTCGCTCCTACGAGCAGTACTTC	CASSPPNGRSYEQYF
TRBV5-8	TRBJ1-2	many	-	TGTGCCAGCACCTCGCGGCAGCCTAACTATGGCTACACCTTC	CASTSRQPNYGYTF
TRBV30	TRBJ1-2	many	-	TGTGCCTGGAGGTCGGGGGGAAGAGGCTACACCTTC	CAWRSGGRGYTF
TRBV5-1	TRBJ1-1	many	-	TGCGCCAGCAGCTGGGGGAGGGTTGACACTGAAGCTTTCTTT	CASSWGRVDTEAFF
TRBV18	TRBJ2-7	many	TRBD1	TGTGCCAGCTCGTCGTTGGGACAGGGGGCAGCCGAGCAGTACTTC	CASSSLGQGAAEQYF
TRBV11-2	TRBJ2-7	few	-	TGTGCCAGCAGCCACGGTTTTTACGAGCAGTACTTC	CASSHGFYEQYF
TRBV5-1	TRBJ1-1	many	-	TGCGCCAGCAGCTATCTGACAGGCATGAACACTGAAGCTTTCTTT	CASSYLTGMNTEAFF
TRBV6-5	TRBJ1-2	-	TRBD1	TGTGCCAGCAGTCTACTAAAAGGACAGGGGCTCGGGGGCTACACCTTC	CASSLLKGQGLGGYTF
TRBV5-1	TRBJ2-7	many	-	TGCGCCAGCAGCTTGAGTCCTTCCAGCTCCTACGAGCAGTACTTC	CASSLSPSSSYEQYF
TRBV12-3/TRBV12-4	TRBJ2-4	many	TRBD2	TGTGCCAGCAACCTCCGGGGGGTGAACATTCAGTACTTC	CASNLRGVNIQYF
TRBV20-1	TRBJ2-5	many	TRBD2	TGCAGTGCTAGAGCCCTGGGAGGGCCGTCCCAAGAGACCCAGTACTTC	CSARALGGPSQETQYF
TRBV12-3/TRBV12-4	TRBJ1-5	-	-	TGTGCCAGCAGTATTCAACAGGGCAATCAGCCCCAGCATTTT	CASSIQQGNQPQHF
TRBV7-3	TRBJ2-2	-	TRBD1	TGTGCCAGCAGCTCCTCTTGGAGGACAGGGGATGGCGGGGAGCTGTTTTTT	CASSSSWRTGDGGELFF
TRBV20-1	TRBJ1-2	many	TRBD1	TGCAGTGCGAAGACAGGGGCCTATGGCTACACCTTC	CSAKTGAYGYTF
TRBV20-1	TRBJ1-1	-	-	TGCAGTGCTAGCCGGATAGGGAACACTGATGCTTTCTTT	CSASRIGNTDAFF
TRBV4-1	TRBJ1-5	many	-	TGCGCCAGCAGCCAAGTCTGGGGGCTCAATCAGCCCCAGCATTTT	CASSQVWGLNQPQHF